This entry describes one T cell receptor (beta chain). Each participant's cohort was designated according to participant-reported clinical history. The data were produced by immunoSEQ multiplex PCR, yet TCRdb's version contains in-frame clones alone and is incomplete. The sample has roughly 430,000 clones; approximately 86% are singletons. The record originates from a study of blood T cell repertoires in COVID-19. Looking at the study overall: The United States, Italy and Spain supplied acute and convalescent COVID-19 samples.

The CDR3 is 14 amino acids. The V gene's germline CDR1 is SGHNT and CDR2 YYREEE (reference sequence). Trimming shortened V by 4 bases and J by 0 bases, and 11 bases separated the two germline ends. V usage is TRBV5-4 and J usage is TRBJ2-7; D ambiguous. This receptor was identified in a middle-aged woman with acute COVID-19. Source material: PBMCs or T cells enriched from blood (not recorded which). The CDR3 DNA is TGTGCCAGCAGCCGCCTCGGGTCCTCCTACGAGCAGTACTTC. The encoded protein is CASSRLGSSYEQYF.